This is a list of T cell receptor beta chains from one sample in a study of cytomegalovirus exposure and HLA in healthy donors. Repertoires were generated with immunoSEQ multiplex PCR, while TCRdb's copy carries only in-frame clones and drops some. The sample gives roughly 160,000 clones, about 80% of which show up once; around 15% is in the top ten. Sequenced material: PBMCs. These receptors were collected from a man in his fifties in good health and CMV-seropositive. CDR3s include the opening cysteine and the closing phenylalanine or tryptophan. Fields, in order: J gene, V gene, D gene, clone size, CDR3 DNA, CDR3 protein. A D gene is named only where the DNA matches it firmly. For some rows the clone size is stated as once, few or many, or as a class when expanded; others skip it.

TRBJ2-7 | TRBV5-1 | TRBD2 | once | TGCGCCAGCAGCTTGGGAGGACTAGCGGGGATTAGCTCCTACGAGCAGTACTTC | CASSLGGLAGISSYEQYF
TRBJ1-1 | TRBV5-4 | NA | NA | TGTGCCAGCAGCTCCGGAGGGCGATTCGACACTGAAGCTTTCTTT | CASSSGGRFDTEAFF
TRBJ1-3 | TRBV11-1 | NA | NA | TGTGCCACTACGGCAGGAAACTCTGGAAACACCATATATTTT | CATTAGNSGNTIYF
TRBJ2-7 | TRBV6-5 | NA | NA | TGTGCCAGCAGTTACTCGAGAGTCGGGGTCGAGCAGTACTTC | CASSYSRVGVEQYF
TRBJ2-6 | TRBV19 | NA | once | TGTGCCAGTACCGCGGCAGGGGCTGGGGCCAACGTCCTGACTTTC | CASTAAGAGANVLTF
TRBJ1-2 | TRBV4-1 | NA | NA | TGCGCCAGCAGCCAAGATTGGACATTATATGGCTACACCTTC | CASSQDWTLYGYTF
TRBJ1-1 | TRBV5-4 | NA | few | TGTGCCAGCAGCTTGCAGGGAACGAACACTGAAGCTTTCTTT | CASSLQGTNTEAFF
TRBJ2-5 | TRBV10-2 | TRBD2 | NA | TGCGCCAGCAGCCTTAACAGCGGGGGGGCATATGAGACCCAGTACTTC | CASSLNSGGAYETQYF
TRBJ2-7 | TRBV7-7 | TRBD1 | NA | TGTGCCAGCAGCACTGGACAGGGGGTCGGTTACGAGCAGTACTTC | CASSTGQGVGYEQYF
TRBJ1-2 | TRBV28 | NA | NA | TGTGCCAGCAGTTCCCACTTCCTGGACACCATGGGGGGCTACACCTTC | CASSSHFLDTMGGYTF
TRBJ1-2 | TRBV6-1 | TRBD1 | NA | TGTGCCAGCAGTGGGGACAGCTACTATGGCTACACCTTC | CASSGDSYYGYTF
TRBJ2-3 | TRBV27 | NA | NA | TGTGCCAGCAGTTTATCGGCCGGACTAATTCCGCAGTATTTT | CASSLSAGLIPQYF
TRBJ1-3 | TRBV10-3 | TRBD1 | NA | TGTGCCATCAGTGACATAGGGACAGCCTCTGGAAACACCATATATTTT | CAISDIGTASGNTIYF
TRBJ2-3 | TRBV10-1 | NA | NA | TGCGCCAGCAGACCAAGCAGCACAGATACGCAGTATTTT | CASRPSSTDTQYF
TRBJ2-3 | TRBV30 | TRBD1 | NA | TGTGCCTGGGGGACAGCCACAGATACGCAGTATTTT | CAWGTATDTQYF
TRBJ1-1 | TRBV7-2 | TRBD1 | NA | TGTGCCAGCAGCTTCGACAGGGGGGGAGCTTTCTTT | CASSFDRGGAFF
TRBJ2-7 | TRBV28 | TRBD2 | NA | TGTGCCAGCAGTGGACTAGCGGGGGGCCCTAACTCCTACGAGCAGTACTTC | CASSGLAGGPNSYEQYF
TRBJ1-3 | TRBV6-6 | TRBD1 | NA | TGTGCCAGCAGCCGACAGGGGCTTAGTGGAAACACCATATATTTT | CASSRQGLSGNTIYF
TRBJ1-5 | TRBV7-2 | TRBD1 | few | TGTGCCAGCAGCTTAGCTTCCACAGGGGGAGCCATCTATAGCAATCAGCCCCAGCATTTT | CASSLASTGGAIYSNQPQHF
TRBJ2-5 | TRBV28 | NA | NA | TGTGCCAGCAGCCCCACAGGGCGCCAAGAGACCCAGTACTTC | CASSPTGRQETQYF
TRBJ2-5 | TRBV20-1 | NA | NA | TGCAGTGCACGACTTGGGGAGACCCAGTACTTC | CSARLGETQYF
TRBJ1-4 | TRBV18 | NA | NA | TGTGCCAGCTCACCGCTTGGACAAGAAAAACTGTTTTTT | CASSPLGQEKLFF
TRBJ1-6 | TRBV5-6 | NA | NA | TGTGCCAGCAGCTTGGGTCCGAGGAATTCACCCCTCCACTTT | CASSLGPRNSPLHF
TRBJ2-5 | TRBV25-1 | TRBD2 | NA | TGTGCCAGCAGTGAATCCTTAGCGGGGGGGCCGCAGACCCAGTACTTC | CASSESLAGGPQTQYF
TRBJ2-1 | TRBV30 | NA | NA | TGTGCCTGGAGTTTCCTCTCGAGCTCCTACAATGAGCAGTTCTTC | CAWSFLSSSYNEQFF
TRBJ2-7 | TRBV6-6 | TRBD1 | NA | TGTGCCAGCAGTTTTACAGGGGCGTTCGACGAGCAGTACTTC | CASSFTGAFDEQYF
TRBJ2-7 | TRBV7-2 | NA | NA | TGTGCCAGCAGCATAGGAGGGACAGAAACCTACGAGCAGTACTTC | CASSIGGTETYEQYF
TRBJ2-3 | TRBV10-3 | NA | NA | TGTGCCATCAGTCGGGGGGCGAACACAGATACGCAGTATTTT | CAISRGANTDTQYF
TRBJ1-2 | TRBV5-1 | NA | NA | TGCGCCAGCAGCTTGGGTGCGGCGTTCTACACCTTC | CASSLGAAFYTF
TRBJ2-4 | TRBV15 | TRBD1 | NA | TGTGCCACCAGCAGAGCACAGGGGGCCAAAAACATTCAGTACTTC | CATSRAQGAKNIQYF
TRBJ2-7 | TRBV4-3 | TRBD2 | NA | TGCGCCAGCAGCCAGGTCGGACTAGGCTACGAGCAGTACTTC | CASSQVGLGYEQYF
TRBJ1-2 | TRBV14 | TRBD1 | NA | TGTGCCAGCAGCCAAGAACAGACAGGGGATGGCTACACCTTC | CASSQEQTGDGYTF
TRBJ1-5 | TRBV27 | NA | few | TGTGCCAGCAGTCCATCAACGGGGGGACAGCCCCAGCATTTT | CASSPSTGGQPQHF
TRBJ1-6 | TRBV19 | NA | NA | TGTGCCAGTAGTATGCAAGGCCAGGGGACCTACTATAATTCACCCCTCCACTTT | CASSMQGQGTYYNSPLHF